Below are 22 T cell receptor beta chains sequenced from a single sample in a study of shared clonotypes between healthy human individuals. TCRdb's table, derived via immunoSEQ multiplex PCR, lists solely in-frame clones and lacks some. Of a few hundred thousand clones detected, about nine tenths appear once; the ten largest clones hold 15% to 20%. The sample comprised memory CD8+ T cells sorted from blood. Described subset: CD45RO+ cells pooled with CCR7-negative TemRA cells. These TCRs come from a man younger than 35 in good health.

This chain connects TRBV6-1 to TRBJ1-5; D possibly corresponds to TRBD1 (5 bases). CDR1 is MNHNS, CDR2 SASEGT, per germline. The germline V and J ends were trimmed by 0 bases and 2 bases, with 8 bases remaining between them. The CDR3 sequence is 15 residues long. CDR3: CASSEAAGGNQPQHF. CDR3 DNA sequence: TGTGCCAGCAGTGAAGCCGCGGGGGGCAATCAGCCCCAGCATTTT.

This sequence joins TRBV27 and TRBJ1-5; D is unclear. Germline CDR1 reads MNHEY; CDR2 reads SMNVEV (reference sequence). V was pared by 2 bases and J by 4 bases, with 6 bases between. The CDR3 extends over 13 amino acids. For the CDR3, the DNA is TGTGCCAGCAGTTTAGGCAGGAATCAGCCCCAGCATTTT. It translates to CASSLGRNQPQHF.

This clone was counted once. The genes are TRBV5-1 and TRBJ1-6, with D uncertain. The CDR3 has 14 residues. Germline V gives CDR1 SGHRS, CDR2 YFSETQ. The ends were cut back, 0 bases at V and 7 bases at J, with 8 bases in the middle. The CDR3 sequence is CASSLGQENSPLHF. CDR3 bases: TGCGCCAGCAGCTTGGGGCAAGAGAATTCACCCCTCCACTTT.

Concerning this clone: The sample contains more than one DNA sequence encoding this CDR3. The chain links TRBV27 to TRBJ2-1; a weak D match, TRBD2 (6 bases). Deletions cut 0 bases from V and 4 bases from J, with 10 bases between. The CDR3 length is 15 residues. The germline V gene has CDR1 MNHEY and CDR2 SMNVEV (reference sequence). CDR3 sequence reads: CASSLSLAGYNEQFF. The CDR3 coding sequence is TGTGCCAGCAGTTTATCACTAGCAGGTTACAATGAGCAGTTCTTC.

The chain is built from TRBV7-9 and TRBJ1-2; a weak D match, TRBD1 (5 bases). V lost 4 bases and J lost 4, with 19 bases in between. Germline CDR1 reads SEHNR; CDR2 reads FQNEAQ (reference sequence). This CDR3 contains 16 residues. CDR3 sequence: CASSSQGTPGIYGYTF. For the CDR3, the DNA is TGTGCCAGCAGCTCGCAAGGGACGCCTGGTATCTATGGCTACACCTTC.

The rearrangement uses TRBV5-6 and TRBJ2-1; possibly TRBD2 for D (5 bases). The V gene's germline CDR1 is SGHDT and CDR2 YYEEEE. Deletions cut 3 bases from V and 1 base from J, with 14 bases between. This CDR3 region has 16 residues. CDR3 amino acids: CASSSTSGASYNEQFF. CDR3 DNA sequence: TGTGCCAGCAGCTCCACGAGCGGCGCATCCTACAATGAGCAGTTCTTC.

This chain connects TRBV7-8 to TRBJ2-1, with TRBD2 matching over 7 bases. The CDR3 is 18 residues long. The V segment lost 0 bases and the J segment 2 bases; nucleotides outside the gene matches: 10. The germline CDR1 and CDR2 sequences are SGHVS and FQNEAQ. CDR3 region: CASSLAMSGADPYNEQFF. The DNA for the CDR3 is TGTGCCAGCAGCTTAGCGATGAGCGGGGCCGATCCCTACAATGAGCAGTTCTTC. Combining the CDR3 with reference TRBV7-8 and TRBJ2-1 gives the whole variable domain GAGVSQSPRYKVAKRGQDVALRCDPISGHVSLFWYQQALGQGPEFLTYFQNEAQLDKSGLPSDRFFAERPEGSVSTLKIQRTQQEDSAVYLCASSLAMSGADPYNEQFFGPGTRLTVL.

The genes are TRBV4-1 and TRBJ1-2; weak D call: TRBD1 (5 bases). Germline-derived CDR1 and CDR2 are MGHRA and YSYEKL. Trimming took off 3 bases at V and 0 bases at J, with 8 bases between the two ends. The CDR3 consists of 14 residues. The CDR3 DNA reads TGCGCCAGCAGCCAGGTGACAGCTAACTATGGCTACACCTTC. Translation gives CASSQVTANYGYTF.

The J gene is TRBJ1-2, the V gene TRBV7-9, with a tentative D call TRBD1 (5 bases). Trimming left V 0 bases short and J 11 bases short, with 16 bases between. This CDR3 contains 14 residues. CDR1 and CDR2 from the germline V gene are SEHNR and FQNEAQ (reference sequence). CDR3 coding DNA: TGTGCCAGCAGCTTAGCACAGGTGCTCGAAGGTTACACCTTC. This codes for CASSLAQVLEGYTF.

The chain recombines TRBV4-1 with TRBJ1-5; D call uncertain. Trimming pared 3 bases from V and 0 bases from J, leaving 3 bases between. Per germline, CDR1 MGHRA and CDR2 YSYEKL. There are 13 residues in the CDR3. The CDR3 here is CASSQDSNQPQHF. Here the CDR3 DNA reads TGCGCCAGCAGCCAGGATAGCAATCAGCCCCAGCATTTT.

The chain is built from TRBV4-1 and TRBJ2-7; no clear D gene. V lost 1 base and J 2 bases, leaving 6 bases between the germline ends. The germline V gene encodes CDR1 MGHRA and CDR2 YSYEKL. The length of the CDR3 is 13 residues. The CDR3 protein is CASSQAAAYEQYF. DNA of the CDR3: TGCGCCAGCAGCCAAGCGGCAGCCTACGAGCAGTACTTC.

About this clone: Other DNA sequences in the sample encode the same CDR3. The V and J genes are TRBV6-5 and TRBJ1-1; the D gene is possibly TRBD1 (5 bases). With 0 bases removed from V and 4 bases from J, the gap between germline ends came to 9 bases. The CDR3 covers 14 residues. Germline V gives CDR1 MNHEY, CDR2 SVGAGI. CDR3 coding DNA: TGTGCCAGCAGTTACTCGGAGGGGACCACTGAAGCTTTCTTT. Protein sequence: CASSYSEGTTEAFF.

This clone was seen just once. The chain links TRBV13 to TRBJ2-7; D call uncertain. CDR3 length: 15 residues. V was pared by 0 bases and J by 2 bases, with 11 bases between. The germline CDR1 and CDR2 sequences are PRHDT and FYEKMQ (reference sequence). The CDR3 loop is CASSLGPQTPYEQYF. Here the CDR3 DNA reads TGTGCCAGCAGCTTAGGCCCACAGACCCCCTACGAGCAGTACTTC.

This chain connects TRBV6-5 to TRBJ2-7; TRBD2 is a possible D gene (6 bases). The CDR3 contains 13 residues. Germline V CDR1 and CDR2: MNHEY, SVGAGI. V was trimmed by 2 bases and J by 6 bases, leaving 11 bases between them. CDR3 protein: CASSYETSREQYF. In DNA form, the CDR3 reads TGTGCCAGCAGTTACGAAACTAGCCGCGAGCAGTACTTC.

This clone is medium-sized (0.01 to 0.1%) within its sample. V gene TRBV7-9 combines with J gene TRBJ2-2; 7 bases line up with TRBD1. The CDR3 extends over 16 amino acids. Looked up from germline, CDR1 is SEHNR and CDR2 is FQNEAQ (reference sequence). J gave up 2 bases and V 5 bases, and 8 bases lay outside the gene matches. Here the CDR3 reads CASSPTGAKNTGELFF. The CDR3 bases are TGTGCCAGCAGCCCAACAGGGGCGAAAAACACCGGGGAGCTGTTTTTT.

The V and J genes are TRBV29-1 and TRBJ2-3; 7 bases agree with TRBD1. The CDR3 contains 17 residues. V lost 1 base to trimming and J lost 3 bases; unmatched junction nucleotides: 13. Germline CDR1 reads SQVTM; CDR2 reads ANQGSEA. The CDR3 bases are TGCAGCGTTGAAGGAGGGACAGCAGTAGCCTTGACAGATACGCAGTATTTT. Protein product: CSVEGGTAVALTDTQYF.

This clone was observed at least ten times. The chain recombines TRBV7-9 with TRBJ1-5; D remains unclear. The V end lost 2 bases, the J end lost 5 bases, and 10 bases lay between the germline ends. The CDR3 runs 14 residues. Per germline, CDR1 SEHNR and CDR2 FQNEAQ (reference sequence). CDR3 bases: TGTGCCAGCAGCTTAAACCCTGGTGATCAGCCCCAGCATTTT. It yields the protein CASSLNPGDQPQHF. Full variable domain (missing parts from reference TRBV7-9 and TRBJ1-5): DTGVSQNPRHKITKRGQNVTFRCDPISEHNRLYWYRQTLGQGPEFLTYFQNEAQLEKSRLLSDRFSAERPKGSFSTLEIQRTEQGDSAMYLCASSLNPGDQPQHFGDGTRLSIL.

The rearrangement joins TRBV4-3 to TRBJ2-7, with 7 nucleotides matching TRBD1. This CDR3 comprises 15 residues. CDR1 is LGHNA, CDR2 YSLEER, per germline. V lost 4 bases, J lost 3 bases, and 9 bases stayed unmatched. The CDR3 DNA follows: TGCGCCAGCAGCCCTATAACGACAGGGATCTACGAGCAGTACTTC. Translation: CASSPITTGIYEQYF.

This chain joins TRBV27 and TRBJ1-1; tentative D call: TRBD1 (5 bases). Germline assignment: CDR1 MNHEY and CDR2 SMNVEV (reference sequence). The V and J ends lost 1 base and 0 bases respectively, with 12 bases between them. The CDR3 has 16 residues. The CDR3 region is CASSLLIGGLNTEAFF. The CDR3 nucleotides read TGTGCCAGCAGTTTATTAATTGGGGGGTTGAACACTGAAGCTTTCTTT.

This clone was detected once. The rearrangement joins TRBV28 to TRBJ2-7; D is undetermined. The CDR3 has 14 residues. CDR1 is MDHEN and CDR2 is SYDVKM in the germline V gene. Trimming took 7 bases from V and 5 from J, leaving 18 bases between them. The CDR3 region has the DNA TGTGCCAGCAATCAATGGAGCCTTCTCCACGAGCAGTACTTC. Translation: CASNQWSLLHEQYF. Full variable domain (outside the CDR3, taken from reference TRBV28 and TRBJ2-7): DVKVTQSSRYLVKRTGEKVFLECVQDMDHENMFWYRQDPGLGLRLIYFSYDVKMKEKGDIPEGYSVSREKKERFSLILESASTNQTSMYLCASNQWSLLHEQYFGPGTRLTVT.

This chain uses TRBV4-2 with TRBJ2-1; 12 positions match TRBD2. V lost 0 bases and J lost 4; bases outside the gene matches: 16. The CDR3 runs to 21 residues. The V gene's germline CDR1 is LGHNA and CDR2 YNFKEQ. DNA for the CDR3: TGTGCCAGCAGCCAAGATCCCCGACTAGCGGGAGTTGGTGGGGCATACAATGAGCAGTTCTTC. This translates into CASSQDPRLAGVGGAYNEQFF.

Concerning this clone: Other nucleotide sequences from this sample produce the same CDR3. V is TRBV7-9 and J is TRBJ2-7, with D unresolved. Trimming stripped 2 bases from V and 5 bases from J, with 4 bases between. Germline V gives CDR1 SEHNR, CDR2 FQNEAQ (reference sequence). This CDR3 region has 11 residues. CDR3 sequence: CASSLSDEQYF. CDR3 DNA: TGTGCCAGCAGCTTATCGGACGAGCAGTACTTC. Full variable domain (outside the CDR3, taken from reference TRBV7-9 and TRBJ2-7): DTGVSQNPRHKITKRGQNVTFRCDPISEHNRLYWYRQTLGQGPEFLTYFQNEAQLEKSRLLSDRFSAERPKGSFSTLEIQRTEQGDSAMYLCASSLSDEQYFGPGTRLTVT.